The sequence of this T cell receptor beta chain was determined in a study of cytotoxic CD8 clonotypes in ibrutinib-treated CLL. The overall study: Partial response was seen in around 24 patients and complete response in 2; after median roughly 66 months, roughly 14 stayed remitted, approximately twelve progressed. Mean per-sample yields comprised just over 250,000 productive templates and roughly 86,000 productive rearrangements.

Overall study findings and caveats: Few clonotypes were public, and these shrank or held steady under treatment. Clonality was elevated at ibrutinib response and had returned toward baseline at progression.

This clone was seen just once. Its cognate antigen is unknown. Unmatched junction bases numbered 6, after V lost 4 bases and J lost 8 bases. CDR1 and CDR2 (germline): SGHRS, YFSETQ. The CDR3 covers 14 residues. Sequencing used immunoSEQ multiplex PCR; TCRdb keeps in-frame clones, though not all of them. This sample has tens of thousands of clones, with around 68% found just once. This chain joins TRBV5-1 and TRBJ1-3; 10 bases are a match to TRBD1. This TCR came from a human donor with chronic lymphocytic leukemia. This specimen was PBMCs, taken after 12 months of ibrutinib treatment. The CDR3 DNA follows: TGCGCCAGCAGCCGAGGGACAGGGGCGCACACCATATATTTT. Translated: CASSRGTGAHTIYF.